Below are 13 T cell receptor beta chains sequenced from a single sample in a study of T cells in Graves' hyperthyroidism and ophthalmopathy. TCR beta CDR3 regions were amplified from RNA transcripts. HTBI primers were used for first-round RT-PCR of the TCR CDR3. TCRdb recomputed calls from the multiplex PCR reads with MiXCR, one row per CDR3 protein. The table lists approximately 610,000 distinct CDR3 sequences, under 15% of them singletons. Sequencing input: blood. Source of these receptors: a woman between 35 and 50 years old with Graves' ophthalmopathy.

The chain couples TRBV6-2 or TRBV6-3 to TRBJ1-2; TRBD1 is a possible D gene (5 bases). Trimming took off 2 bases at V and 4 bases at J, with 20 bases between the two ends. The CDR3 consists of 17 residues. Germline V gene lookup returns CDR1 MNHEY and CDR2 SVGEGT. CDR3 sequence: CASSYDQVAGTSYGYTF. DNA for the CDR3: TGTGCCAGCAGTTACGACCAAGTGGCAGGGACTTCCTATGGCTACACCTTC.

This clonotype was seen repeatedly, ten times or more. Here the CDR3 DNA reads TGTGCCTGGAGTCCCCGGGTCAGGGGACCTTATCAGCCCCAGCATTTT. Protein sequence: CAWSPRVRGPYQPQHF. This sequence joins TRBV30 and TRBJ1-5; possibly TRBD1 for D (6 bases). Between the trimmed V and J ends, which lost 2 bases and 5 bases, there was a span of 19 bases. The germline V gene encodes CDR1 GTSNPN and CDR2 SVGIG (reference sequence). The CDR3 spans 16 residues. Using reference TRBV30 and TRBJ1-5 for the parts outside the CDR3, the full variable domain is SQTIHQWPATLVQPVGSPLSLECTVEGTSNPNLYWYRQAAGRGLQLLFYSVGIGQISSEVPQNLSASRPQDRQFILSSKKLLLSDSGFYLCAWSPRVRGPYQPQHFGDGTRLSIL.

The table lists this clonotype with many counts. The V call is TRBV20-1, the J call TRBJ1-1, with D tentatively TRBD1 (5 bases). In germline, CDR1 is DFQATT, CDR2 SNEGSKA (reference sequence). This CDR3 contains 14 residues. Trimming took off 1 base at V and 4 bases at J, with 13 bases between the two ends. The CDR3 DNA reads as TGCAGTGCTAGAGGGTCCGGAGACAGCACTGAAGCTTTCTTT. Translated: CSARGSGDSTEAFF.

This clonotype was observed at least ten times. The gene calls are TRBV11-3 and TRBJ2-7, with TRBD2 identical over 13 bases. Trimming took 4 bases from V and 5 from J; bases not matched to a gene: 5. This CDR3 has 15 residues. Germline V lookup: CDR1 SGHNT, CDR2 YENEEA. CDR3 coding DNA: TGTGCCAGCAGCTGTCGGACTAGCGGGAGCCACGAGCAGTACTTC. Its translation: CASSCRTSGSHEQYF.

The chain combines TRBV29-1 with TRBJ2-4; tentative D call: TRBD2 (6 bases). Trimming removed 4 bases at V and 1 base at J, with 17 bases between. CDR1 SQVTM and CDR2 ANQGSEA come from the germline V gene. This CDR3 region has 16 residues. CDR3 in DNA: TGCAGCGTTGGGTTCGGGAGTCCAGGCGCCAAAAACATTCAGTACTTC. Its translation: CSVGFGSPGAKNIQYF.

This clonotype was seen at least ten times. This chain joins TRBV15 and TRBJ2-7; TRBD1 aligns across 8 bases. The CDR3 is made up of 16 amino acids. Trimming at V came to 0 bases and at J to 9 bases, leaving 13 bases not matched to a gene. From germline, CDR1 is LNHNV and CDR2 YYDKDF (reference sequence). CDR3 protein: CATSRDYQGAVKGQYF. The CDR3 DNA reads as TGTGCCACCAGCAGAGATTATCAGGGGGCGGTAAAAGGGCAGTACTTC.

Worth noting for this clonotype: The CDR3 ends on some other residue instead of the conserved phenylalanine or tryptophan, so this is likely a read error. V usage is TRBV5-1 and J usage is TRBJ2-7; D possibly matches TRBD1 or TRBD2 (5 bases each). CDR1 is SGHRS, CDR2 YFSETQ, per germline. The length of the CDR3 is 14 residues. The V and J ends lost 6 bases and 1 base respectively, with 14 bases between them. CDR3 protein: CASTRGAASYEQYS. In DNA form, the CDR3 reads TGCGCCAGCACCAGAGGGGCAGCTTCCTACGAGCAGTACTCC.

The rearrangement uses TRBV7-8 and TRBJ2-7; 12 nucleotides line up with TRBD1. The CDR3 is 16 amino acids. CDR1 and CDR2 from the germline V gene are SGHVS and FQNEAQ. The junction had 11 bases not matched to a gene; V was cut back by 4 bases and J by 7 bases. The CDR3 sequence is CASSSGQGAAYNEQYF. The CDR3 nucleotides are TGTGCCAGCAGCTCGGGACAGGGGGCGGCCTACAATGAGCAGTACTTC.

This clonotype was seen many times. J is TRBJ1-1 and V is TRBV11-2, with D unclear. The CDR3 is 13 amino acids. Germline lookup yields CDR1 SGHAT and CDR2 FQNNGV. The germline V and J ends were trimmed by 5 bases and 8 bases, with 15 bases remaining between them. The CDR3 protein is CASSNYQDGEAFF. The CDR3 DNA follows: TGTGCCAGCAGCAATTACCAGGACGGAGAAGCTTTCTTT.

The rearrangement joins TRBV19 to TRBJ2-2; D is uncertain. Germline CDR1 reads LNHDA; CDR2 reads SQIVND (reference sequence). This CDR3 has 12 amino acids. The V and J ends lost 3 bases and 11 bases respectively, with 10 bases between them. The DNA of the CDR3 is TGTGCCAGTAGTATGAACGCAGAAGAGCTGTTTTTT. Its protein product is CASSMNAEELFF.

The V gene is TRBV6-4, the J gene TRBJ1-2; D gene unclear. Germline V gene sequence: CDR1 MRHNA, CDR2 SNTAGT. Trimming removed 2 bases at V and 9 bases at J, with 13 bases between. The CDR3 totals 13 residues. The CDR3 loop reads CASSDRVSGSYTF. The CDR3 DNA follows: TGTGCCAGCAGTGACAGGGTATCGGGTAGCTACACCTTC.

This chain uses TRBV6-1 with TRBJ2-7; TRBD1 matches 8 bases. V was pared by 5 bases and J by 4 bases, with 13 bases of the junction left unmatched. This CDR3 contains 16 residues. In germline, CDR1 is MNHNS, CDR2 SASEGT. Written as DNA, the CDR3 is TGTGCCAGCAGTCGAAAAGGGATACAGGGGGGATACGAGCAGTACTTC. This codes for CASSRKGIQGGYEQYF.

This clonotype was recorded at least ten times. The CDR3 DNA reads as TGCGCCAGCAGCACCGGACATCCTGGAAACACCATATATTTT. It yields the protein CASSTGHPGNTIYF. The rearrangement joins TRBV5-1 to TRBJ1-3, with D maybe TRBD1 (5 bases). Trimming left V 4 bases short and J 2 bases short, with 10 bases between. The length of the CDR3 is 14 residues. The germline V gene encodes CDR1 SGHRS and CDR2 YFSETQ.